Listed below are T cell receptor beta chains from one sample, sequenced in a study of OX40 agonist ivuxolimab in advanced cancers. Clones were read by immunoSEQ multiplex PCR, and TCRdb kept only the in-frame ones, dropping some. The table has some 80,000 clones, approximately 83% seen once. This material consisted of CD4+ or CD8+ T cells sorted from blood, taken in a trial of the OX40 agonist ivuxolimab. These receptor sequences come from an adult with an advanced solid tumor such as melanoma, head and neck, liver or kidney cancer. The CDR3 runs from the conserved cysteine through the conserved F or W. The order of the fields is V gene, clone size, D gene, J gene, CDR3 DNA, CDR3 protein. The D gene is left open where the match is weak. Only part of the rows carry a size: once, few, many, or a class if the clone is expanded.

TRBV7-2,NA,NA,TRBJ2-7,TGTGCCAGCAGCCCGGGACGGGACCCCTACGAGCAGTACTTC,CASSPGRDPYEQYF
TRBV15,NA,NA,TRBJ2-3,TGTGCCACCAGCATATTATCAGATACGCAGTATTTT,CATSILSDTQYF
TRBV7-2,NA,TRBD2,TRBJ2-3,TGTGCCAGCAGCTACGGACTAGCGGGGGCAGATACGCAGTATTTT,CASSYGLAGADTQYF
TRBV6-6,NA,NA,TRBJ1-1,TGTGCCAGCAACCGAACCGCAGAGAACACTGAAGCTTTCTTT,CASNRTAENTEAFF
TRBV6-6,NA,NA,TRBJ2-1,TGTGCCAGCAGGGCCCTAGCCTCCCCTGAGCAGTTCTTC,CASRALASPEQFF
TRBV9,NA,NA,TRBJ1-3,TGTGCCAGCAGCGACACCAGGGGCTCTGGAAACACCATATATTTT,CASSDTRGSGNTIYF
TRBV7-2,NA,NA,TRBJ1-1,TGTGCCAGCAGCCTAGAAGGGGGGTGGGGAGCTTTCTTT,CASSLEGGWGAFF
TRBV7-2,NA,TRBD2,TRBJ2-2,TGTGCCAGCAGCTTAGCTGCGGGGGTGAACACCGGGGAGCTGTTTTTT,CASSLAAGVNTGELFF
TRBV19,NA,TRBD1,TRBJ2-7,TGTGCCAGTAGTAACCCGGGACAGGGGAGCGAGCAGTACTTC,CASSNPGQGSEQYF
TRBV5-6,once,NA,TRBJ2-7,TGTGCCAGCACCCTCGGACTTCGGGCTTACGAGCAGTACTTC,CASTLGLRAYEQYF
TRBV5-1,once,NA,TRBJ1-1,TGCGCCAGCAGCTTGGGGGACCAAGCTTTCTTT,CASSLGDQAFF
TRBV6-6,NA,TRBD1,TRBJ2-7,TGTGCCAGCAGTTACTTGACAGGGACAAACTACGAGCAGTACTTC,CASSYLTGTNYEQYF
TRBV5-6,NA,TRBD2,TRBJ2-7,TGTGCCAGCAGCTTGCCGAGCGGGACCTACGAAGACCCCTACGAGCAGTACTTC,CASSLPSGTYEDPYEQYF
TRBV30,NA,TRBD1,TRBJ1-2,TGTGCCTGGAGTGTACGGCAGGGGGTAGGAGGCTACACCTTC,CAWSVRQGVGGYTF
TRBV2,NA,TRBD2,TRBJ2-3,TGTGCCAGCAGAGGACTAGCGGGGGTTACAGATACGCAGTATTTT,CASRGLAGVTDTQYF
TRBV7-8,NA,NA,TRBJ1-5,TGTGCCAGCAGCCCCCTTGGGGGGGGTTATAGCAATCAGCCCCAGCATTTT,CASSPLGGGYSNQPQHF
TRBV2,NA,NA,TRBJ2-7,TGTGCCAGCAAGAGCGGAGGCTACGAGCAGTACTTC,CASKSGGYEQYF
TRBV7-2,NA,NA,TRBJ2-7,TGTGCCAGCAGCTTTTCCTCCTACGAGCAGTACTTC,CASSFSSYEQYF
TRBV30,NA,TRBD1,TRBJ1-6,TGTGCCTGGGGACAGGGCTACTATAATTCACCCCTCCACTTT,CAWGQGYYNSPLHF
TRBV14,NA,TRBD1,TRBJ2-7,TGTGCCAGCAGCCTGAGGACAGGGGTCCTCGCCGAGCAGTACTTC,CASSLRTGVLAEQYF
TRBV7-2,NA,NA,TRBJ1-1,TGTGCCAGCAGCTTCACTTACGAAGGAGCTGAAGCTTTCTTT,CASSFTYEGAEAFF
TRBV9,NA,NA,TRBJ2-3,TGTGCCAGCAGCCTAAGGGCGGGGAGCACAGATACGCAGTATTTT,CASSLRAGSTDTQYF
TRBV6-1,NA,TRBD1,TRBJ1-5,TGTGCCAGCAGTGACTACAGGGGGAATCAGCCCCAGCATTTT,CASSDYRGNQPQHF
TRBV10-1,few,NA,TRBJ2-3,TGCGCCAGCACCCCAAGGACGAGCACGGTTACGCAGTATTTT,CASTPRTSTVTQYF
TRBV9,NA,NA,TRBJ2-2,TGTGCCAGCAGCGTAGCTACCACGGCCGGGGAGCTGTTTTTT,CASSVATTAGELFF
TRBV9,few,TRBD1,TRBJ2-7,TGTGCCAGCAGCGTAGGCGAGACAGGGGGCAACTACGAGCAGTACTTC,CASSVGETGGNYEQYF
TRBV19,NA,NA,TRBJ1-5,TGTGCCAGTAGTTGGGAGGGACAGCCCCAGCATTTT,CASSWEGQPQHF
TRBV7-8,NA,NA,TRBJ2-7,TGTGCCAGCAGCTTATCGGGGGCCCCCTACGAGCAGTACTTC,CASSLSGAPYEQYF
TRBV4-3,NA,NA,TRBJ1-4,TGCGCCAGCAGCCACGGGACACAGGGAGATAATGAAAAACTGTTTTTT,CASSHGTQGDNEKLFF
TRBV11-2,once,NA,TRBJ2-7,TGTGCCGCTGGGGGGAGCTCCTACGAGCAGTACTTC,CAAGGSSYEQYF
TRBV10-3,NA,NA,TRBJ2-3,TGTGCCACGCTTGCATTGCCTACTACCACGGATACGCAGTATTTT,CATLALPTTTDTQYF
TRBV7-3,many,TRBD1,TRBJ2-1,TGTGCCAGCAGCGAGCCGGGACAGGGGTACAATGAGCAGTTCTTC,CASSEPGQGYNEQFF